The T cell receptor (beta chain) described here comes from a study of T-cell memory formation after mild COVID-19. Study outcomes and limitations: The authors left the SARS-CoV-2 specificity of second-wave clones peaking on day 37 unconfirmed.

The CDR3 spans 18 residues. V shed 0 bases, J shed 2 bases, and the junction held 8 bases outside the gene matches. Germline CDR1 MNHEY, CDR2 SVGAGI. TCRdb processed the 5' RACE reads anew with MiXCR; each CDR3 protein has one entry. The sample lists under 50,000 distinct CDR3 sequences, roughly 27% occurring once. This clonotype was observed many times. Its antigen is not identified. Input material: PBMCs or a T cell subset sorted from them (not recorded which). J is TRBJ2-5 and V is TRBV6-5; 11 positions match TRBD2. The TCR originated in a man younger than 35 who had mild COVID-19 (a few samples of this study predate the infection). Cell type and time point are not known. The CDR3 DNA follows: TGTGCCAGCAGTTACTCGTCTAGCGGGGGGCTCTCTCAAGAGACCCAGTACTTC. Translating it yields CASSYSSSGGLSQETQYF.